This TCR beta chain was recorded in a study of shared clonotypes between healthy human individuals. This CDR3 has 16 amino acids. Looked up from germline, CDR1 is LNHDA and CDR2 is SQIVND (reference sequence). V was clipped by 1 base and J by 2 bases; unmatched bases: 6. Healthy HIV-negative adults without recent acute infections or vaccinations served as donors. The study ran the assay at deep level. Unsorted PBMC DNA went through sequencing on ten immunoSEQ deep assay plates. Measured with immunoSEQ multiplex PCR; TCRdb has only the in-frame clones, and not every one. Of fewer than 500,000 clones listed, roughly 79% are singletons.

The source material was PBMCs. The chain has TRBV19 and TRBJ1-1, with TRBD1 matching over 8 bases. This receptor was identified in a woman between 35 and 50 years old in good health. Some clones in this sample may be carry-over from other donors' samples. DNA of the CDR3: TGTGCCAGTAGTATAGTTCCCGGACAGGGAAACACTGAAGCTTTCTTT. Protein: CASSIVPGQGNTEAFF.